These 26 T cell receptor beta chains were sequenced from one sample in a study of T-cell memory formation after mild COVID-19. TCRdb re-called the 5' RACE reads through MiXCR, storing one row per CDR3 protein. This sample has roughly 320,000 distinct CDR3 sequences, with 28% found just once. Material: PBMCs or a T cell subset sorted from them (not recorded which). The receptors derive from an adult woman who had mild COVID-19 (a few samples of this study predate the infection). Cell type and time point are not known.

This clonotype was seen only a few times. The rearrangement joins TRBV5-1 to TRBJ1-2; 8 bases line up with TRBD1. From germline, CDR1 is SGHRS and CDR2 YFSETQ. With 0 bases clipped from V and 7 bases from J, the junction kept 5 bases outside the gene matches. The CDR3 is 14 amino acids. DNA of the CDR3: TGCGCCAGCAGCTTGGGCCAGGGGGCATTTGGCTACACCTTC. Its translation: CASSLGQGAFGYTF.

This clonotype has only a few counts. This chain's CDR3 is CSARDRATGELFF. In DNA form, the CDR3 reads TGCAGTGCTAGGGACAGGGCGACCGGGGAGCTGTTTTTT. V is TRBV20-1 and J is TRBJ2-2; 8 bases map to TRBD1. Germline V CDR1 and CDR2: DFQATT, SNEGSKA (reference sequence). The CDR3 contains 13 residues. V shed 3 bases and J 5 bases; nucleotides not matched to a gene: 2.

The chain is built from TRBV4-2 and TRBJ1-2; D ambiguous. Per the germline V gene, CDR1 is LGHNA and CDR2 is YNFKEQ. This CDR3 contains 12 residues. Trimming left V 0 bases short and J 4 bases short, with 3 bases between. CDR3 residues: CASSQDAYGYTF. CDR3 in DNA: TGTGCCAGCAGCCAAGATGCCTATGGCTACACCTTC.

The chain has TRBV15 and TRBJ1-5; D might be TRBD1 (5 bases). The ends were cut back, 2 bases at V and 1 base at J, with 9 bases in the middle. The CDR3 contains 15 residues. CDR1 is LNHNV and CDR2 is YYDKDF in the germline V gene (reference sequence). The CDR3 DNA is TGTGCCACCAGCAGAAAAGCAGGGAGCAATCAGCCCCAGCATTTT. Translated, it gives CATSRKAGSNQPQHF.

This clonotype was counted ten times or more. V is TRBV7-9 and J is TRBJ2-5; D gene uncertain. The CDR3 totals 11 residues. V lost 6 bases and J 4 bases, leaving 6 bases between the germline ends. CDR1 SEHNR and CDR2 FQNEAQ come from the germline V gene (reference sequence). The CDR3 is CASSLLETQYF. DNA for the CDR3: TGTGCCAGCAGTTTGTTAGAGACCCAGTACTTC.

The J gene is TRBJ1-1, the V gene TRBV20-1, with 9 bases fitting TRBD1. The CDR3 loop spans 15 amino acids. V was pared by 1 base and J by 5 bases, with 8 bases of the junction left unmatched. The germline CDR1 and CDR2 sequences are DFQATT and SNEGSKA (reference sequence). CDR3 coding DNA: TGCAGTGCTAGAGCACCACAGGGGGCTAAAACTGAAGCTTTCTTT. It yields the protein CSARAPQGAKTEAFF.

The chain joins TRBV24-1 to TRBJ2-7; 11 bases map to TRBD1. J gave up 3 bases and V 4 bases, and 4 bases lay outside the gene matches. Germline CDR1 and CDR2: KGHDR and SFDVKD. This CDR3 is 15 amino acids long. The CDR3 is CATSDPGTGGYEQYF. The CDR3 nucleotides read TGTGCCACCAGTGACCCGGGGACAGGGGGCTACGAGCAGTACTTC.

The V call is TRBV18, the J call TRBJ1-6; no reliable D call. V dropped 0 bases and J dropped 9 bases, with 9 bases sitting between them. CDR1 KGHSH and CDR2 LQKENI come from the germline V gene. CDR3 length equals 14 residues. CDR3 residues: CASSPPLGSSPLHF. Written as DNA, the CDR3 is TGTGCCAGCTCACCACCGCTCGGGAGTTCACCCCTCCACTTT.

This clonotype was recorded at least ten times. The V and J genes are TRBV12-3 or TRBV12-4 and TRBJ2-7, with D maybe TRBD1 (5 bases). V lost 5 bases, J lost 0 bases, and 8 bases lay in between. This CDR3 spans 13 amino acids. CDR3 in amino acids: CASSQQDSYEQYF. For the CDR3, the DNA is TGTGCCAGCAGTCAACAGGACTCCTACGAGCAGTACTTC.

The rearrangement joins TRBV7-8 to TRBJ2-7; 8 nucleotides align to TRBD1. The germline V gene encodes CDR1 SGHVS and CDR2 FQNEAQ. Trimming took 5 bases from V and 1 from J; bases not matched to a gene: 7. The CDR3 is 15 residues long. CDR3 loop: CASSMLQGVSYEQYF. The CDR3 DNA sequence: TGTGCCAGCAGCATGCTACAGGGGGTATCCTACGAGCAGTACTTC.

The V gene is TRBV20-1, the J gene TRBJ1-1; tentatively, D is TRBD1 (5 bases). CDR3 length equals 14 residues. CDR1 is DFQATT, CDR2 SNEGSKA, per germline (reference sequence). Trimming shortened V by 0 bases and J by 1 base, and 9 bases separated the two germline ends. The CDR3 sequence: CSAREGRGNTEAFF. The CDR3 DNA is TGCAGTGCTAGAGAGGGACGGGGGAACACTGAAGCTTTCTTT.

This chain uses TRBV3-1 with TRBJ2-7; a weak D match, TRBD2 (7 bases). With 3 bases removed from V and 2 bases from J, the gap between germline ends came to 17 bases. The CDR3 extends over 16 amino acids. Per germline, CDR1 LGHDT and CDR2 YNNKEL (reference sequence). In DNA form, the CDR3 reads TGTGCCAGCAGCCAGTCTTCGGGGGGCGAAACCTACGAGCAGTACTTC. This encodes CASSQSSGGETYEQYF.

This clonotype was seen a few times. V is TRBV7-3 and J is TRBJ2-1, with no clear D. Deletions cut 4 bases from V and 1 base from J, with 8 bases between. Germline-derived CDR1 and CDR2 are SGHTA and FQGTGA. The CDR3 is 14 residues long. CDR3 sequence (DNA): TGTGCCAGCAGCTCCCAAGAATCCTACAATGAGCAGTTCTTC. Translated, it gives CASSSQESYNEQFF. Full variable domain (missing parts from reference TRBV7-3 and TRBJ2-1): GAGVSQTPSNKVTEKGKYVELRCDPISGHTALYWYRQSLGQGPEFLIYFQGTGAADDSGLPNDRFFAVRPEGSVSTLKIQRTERGDSAVYLCASSSQESYNEQFFGPGTRLTVL.

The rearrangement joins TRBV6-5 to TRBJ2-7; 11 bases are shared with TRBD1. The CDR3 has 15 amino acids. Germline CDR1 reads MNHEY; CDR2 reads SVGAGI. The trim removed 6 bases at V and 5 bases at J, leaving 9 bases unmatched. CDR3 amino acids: CASSPRDRGSNEQYF. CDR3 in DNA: TGTGCCAGCAGCCCCCGGGACAGGGGGTCCAACGAGCAGTACTTC.

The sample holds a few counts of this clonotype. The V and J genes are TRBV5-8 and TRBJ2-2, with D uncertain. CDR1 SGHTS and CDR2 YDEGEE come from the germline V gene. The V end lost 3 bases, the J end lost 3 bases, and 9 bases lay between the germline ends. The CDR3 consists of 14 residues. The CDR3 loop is CASSSWWDTGELFF. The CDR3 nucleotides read TGTGCCAGCAGCTCATGGTGGGACACCGGGGAGCTGTTTTTT. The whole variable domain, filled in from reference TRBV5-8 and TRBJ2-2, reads EAGVTQSPTHLIKTRGQQATLRCSPISGHTSVYWYQQALGLGLQFLLWYDEGEERNRGNFPPRFSGRQFPNYSSELNVNALELEDSALYLCASSSWWDTGELFFGEGSRLTVL.

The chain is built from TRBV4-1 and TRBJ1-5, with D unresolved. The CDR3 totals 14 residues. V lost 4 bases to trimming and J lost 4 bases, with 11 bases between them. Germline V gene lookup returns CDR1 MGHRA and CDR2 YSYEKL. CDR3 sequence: CASSPRSGNQPQHF. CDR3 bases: TGCGCCAGCAGCCCTAGGTCGGGAAATCAGCCCCAGCATTTT.

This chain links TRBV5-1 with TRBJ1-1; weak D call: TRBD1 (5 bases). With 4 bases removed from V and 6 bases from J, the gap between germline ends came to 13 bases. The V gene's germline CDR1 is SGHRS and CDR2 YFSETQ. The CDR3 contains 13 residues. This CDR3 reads CASSPPGLAEAFF. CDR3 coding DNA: TGCGCCAGCAGCCCCCCAGGGCTGGCTGAAGCTTTCTTT.

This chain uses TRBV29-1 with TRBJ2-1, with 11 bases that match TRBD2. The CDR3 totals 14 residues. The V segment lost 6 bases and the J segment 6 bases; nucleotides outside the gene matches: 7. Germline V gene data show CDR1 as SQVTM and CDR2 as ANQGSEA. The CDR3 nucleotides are TGCAGCGTCCGCACTAGCGGGAGCTGCAATGAGCAGTTCTTC. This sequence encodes CSVRTSGSCNEQFF.

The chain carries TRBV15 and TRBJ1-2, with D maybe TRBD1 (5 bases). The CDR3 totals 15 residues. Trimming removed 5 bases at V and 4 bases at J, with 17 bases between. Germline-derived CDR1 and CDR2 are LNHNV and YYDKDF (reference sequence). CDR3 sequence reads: CATSGAHRTGYGYTF. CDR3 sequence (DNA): TGTGCCACCAGCGGAGCACACAGGACGGGCTATGGCTACACCTTC.

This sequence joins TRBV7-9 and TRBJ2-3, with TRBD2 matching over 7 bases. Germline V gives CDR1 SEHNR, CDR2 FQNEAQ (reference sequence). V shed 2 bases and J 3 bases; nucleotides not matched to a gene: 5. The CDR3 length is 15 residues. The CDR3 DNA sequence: TGTGCCAGCAGCTTATTAGCGGGCAGAACAGATACGCAGTATTTT. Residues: CASSLLAGRTDTQYF.

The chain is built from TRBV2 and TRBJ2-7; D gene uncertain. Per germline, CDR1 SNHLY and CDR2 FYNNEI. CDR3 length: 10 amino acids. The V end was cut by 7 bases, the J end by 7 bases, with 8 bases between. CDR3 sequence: CASNQREQYF. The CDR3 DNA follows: TGTGCCAGCAACCAGCGAGAGCAGTACTTC.

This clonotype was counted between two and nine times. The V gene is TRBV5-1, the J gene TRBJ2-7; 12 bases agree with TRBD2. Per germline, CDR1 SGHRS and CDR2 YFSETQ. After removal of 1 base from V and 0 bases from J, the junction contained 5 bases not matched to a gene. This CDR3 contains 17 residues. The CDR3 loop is CASSLSSGRVSSYEQYF. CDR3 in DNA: TGCGCCAGCAGCTTGTCTAGCGGGAGGGTGAGCTCCTACGAGCAGTACTTC.

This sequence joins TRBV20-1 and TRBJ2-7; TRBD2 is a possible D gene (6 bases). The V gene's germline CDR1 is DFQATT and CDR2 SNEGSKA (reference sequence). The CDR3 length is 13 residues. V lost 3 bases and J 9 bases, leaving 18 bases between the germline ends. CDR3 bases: TGCAGTGCTAGTGGCTCGGAACCCGGGGGGCAGTACTTC. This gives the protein CSASGSEPGGQYF.

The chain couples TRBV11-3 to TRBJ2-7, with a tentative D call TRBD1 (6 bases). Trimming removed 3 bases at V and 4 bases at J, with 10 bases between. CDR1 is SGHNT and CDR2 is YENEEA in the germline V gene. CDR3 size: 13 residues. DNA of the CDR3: TGTGCCAGCAGCTTCTGGGACAAGTACGAGCAGTACTTC. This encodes CASSFWDKYEQYF.

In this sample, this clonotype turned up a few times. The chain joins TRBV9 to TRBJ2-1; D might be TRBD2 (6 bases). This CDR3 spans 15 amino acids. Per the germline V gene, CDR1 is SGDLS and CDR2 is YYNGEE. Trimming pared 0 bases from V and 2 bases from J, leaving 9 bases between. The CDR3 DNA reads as TGTGCCAGCAGCGTAGCGGGGGAGACCTACAATGAGCAGTTCTTC. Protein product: CASSVAGETYNEQFF.

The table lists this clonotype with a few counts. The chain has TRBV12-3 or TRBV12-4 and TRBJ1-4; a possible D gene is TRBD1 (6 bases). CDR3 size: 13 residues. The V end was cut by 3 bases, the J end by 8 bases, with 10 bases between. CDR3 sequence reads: CASSFVQGEKLFF. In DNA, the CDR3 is TGTGCCAGCAGTTTCGTCCAGGGGGAAAAACTGTTTTTT.